Listed below are T cell receptor beta chains from one sample, sequenced in a study of blood T cell repertoires in COVID-19. The repertoire was sequenced with immunoSEQ multiplex PCR; TCRdb's copy has only in-frame clones and lacks some. This table holds 150,000 to 200,000 clones, around 80% found once. Input material: peripheral blood. The receptors here all came from a woman in her seventies with COVID-19, enrolled during active disease. Each CDR3 is given with its conserved first and last residue. D genes are given only for firm matches. The size entry is marked missing in some rows and otherwise reads once, few, many or a size class.

TRBV3-1/TRBV3-2	once	TRBJ1-1	.	CASSLREENTEAFF	TGTGCCAGCAGCCTCAGGGAGGAGAACACTGAAGCTTTCTTT
TRBV7-3	.	TRBJ1-1	.	CASSSQLRRGRTEAFF	TGTGCCAGCAGCTCACAACTGAGGAGGGGCCGCACTGAAGCTTTCTTT
TRBV6-4	.	TRBJ1-4	TRBD1	CASSSGTGGNEKLFF	TGTGCCAGCAGCTCGGGGACAGGCGGAAATGAAAAACTGTTTTTT
TRBV29-1	.	TRBJ2-3	.	CSVEAQEKYKGTDTQYF	TGCAGCGTTGAAGCGCAAGAGAAATACAAGGGGACAGATACGCAGTATTTT
TRBV28	once	TRBJ1-1	.	CASSLGVGTIF	TGTGCCAGCAGTTTAGGCGTCGGGACTATCTTT
TRBV29-1	.	TRBJ1-1	.	CSADRNTEAFF	TGCAGCGCAGACAGGAACACTGAAGCTTTCTTT
TRBV19	.	TRBJ2-3	TRBD2	CASTVAGGGDTQYF	TGTGCCAGTACCGTAGCGGGAGGGGGCGATACGCAGTATTTT
TRBV5-4	.	TRBJ2-3	TRBD1	CASSPGQSTDTQYF	TGTGCCAGCAGCCCGGGACAGAGCACAGATACGCAGTATTTT
TRBV19	.	TRBJ1-5	TRBD1	CASSIIGGQGSNQPQHF	TGTGCCAGTAGTATAATTGGGGGACAGGGTAGCAATCAGCCCCAGCATTTT
TRBV5-1	few	TRBJ1-2	TRBD1	CASSLTATGERNKGYTF	TGCGCCAGCAGCCTCACCGCCACAGGGGAAAGAAACAAGGGCTACACCTTC
TRBV6-5	.	TRBJ2-7	TRBD2	CASRASGGAYEQYF	TGTGCCAGCAGGGCTAGCGGAGGGGCCTACGAGCAGTACTTC
TRBV12-5	.	TRBJ1-3	.	CASGLTAGNTIYF	TGTGCTAGTGGTCTAACAGCTGGAAACACCATATATTTT
TRBV6-2/TRBV6-3	.	TRBJ2-1	.	CASSYLRGSGQGYNEQFF	TGTGCCAGCAGTTACCTTCGAGGGAGCGGGCAAGGATACAATGAGCAGTTCTTC
TRBV3-1/TRBV3-2	few	TRBJ1-2	.	CASSQDIQGKGSYTF	TGTGCCAGCAGCCAAGATATCCAGGGGAAGGGAAGCTACACCTTC
TRBV28	.	TRBJ2-1	TRBD1	CASSFPGQFNEQFF	TGTGCCAGCAGTTTCCCGGGACAGTTCAATGAGCAGTTCTTC
TRBV18	few	TRBJ2-7	TRBD1	CASSLGGQGTYEQYF	TGTGCCAGCTCACTGGGAGGACAGGGAACCTACGAGCAGTACTTC
TRBV6-5	.	TRBJ2-7	.	CASRQSVITYEQYF	TGTGCCAGCCGACAGTCCGTTATTACCTACGAGCAGTACTTC
TRBV6-5	.	TRBJ2-5	.	CASSSSGLWETQYF	TGTGCCAGCTCATCCTCCGGTTTGTGGGAGACCCAGTACTTC
TRBV10-3	.	TRBJ2-3	.	CAISESNTGRTDTQYF	TGTGCCATCAGTGAGTCGAACACAGGGCGTACAGATACGCAGTATTTT
TRBV28	.	TRBJ1-2	.	CASSLHPRQGGYTF	TGTGCCAGCAGTTTACACCCCAGGCAGGGTGGCTACACCTTC
TRBV13	few	TRBJ1-1	TRBD1	CASSSPPGQGFAEAFF	TGTGCCAGCAGCTCGCCCCCGGGACAGGGGTTCGCTGAAGCTTTCTTT
TRBV6-5	.	TRBJ2-5	.	CASSYSRNMETQYF	TGTGCCAGCAGTTACTCGCGGAACATGGAGACCCAGTACTTC
TRBV6-6	.	TRBJ1-2	.	CASSPGTSNYGYTF	TGTGCCAGCAGTCCCGGGACTTCTAACTATGGCTACACCTTC
TRBV29-1	.	TRBJ2-3	TRBD1	CSVLPGQAQYF	TGCAGCGTTCTTCCGGGACAGGCGCAGTATTTT
TRBV27	.	TRBJ1-1	.	CASSSQAGNTEAFF	TGTGCCAGCAGTTCGCAAGCTGGGAACACTGAAGCTTTCTTT
TRBV12-3/TRBV12-4	.	TRBJ2-2	.	CASSLVAFRLFF	TGTGCCAGCAGTTTAGTGGCTTTCCGGCTGTTTTTT
TRBV7-3	.	TRBJ2-1	.	CASSPGFHEQFF	TGTGCCAGCAGCCCAGGGTTTCACGAGCAGTTCTTC
TRBV5-6	.	TRBJ1-5	.	CASSFRGLSNQPQHF	TGTGCCAGCAGTTTCCGGGGGTTGAGCAATCAGCCCCAGCATTTT
TRBV13	.	TRBJ2-4	.	CASSGGFIENIQYF	TGTGCCAGCAGCGGAGGGTTTATCGAAAACATTCAGTACTTC
TRBV28	few	TRBJ2-7	TRBD2	CASSLAAQYEQYF	TGTGCCAGCAGCCTAGCGGCCCAATACGAGCAGTACTTC
TRBV5-1	few	TRBJ1-2	.	CASSLDPDYGYTF	TGCGCCAGCAGCTTGGATCCAGACTATGGCTACACCTTC
TRBV9	.	TRBJ2-5	TRBD1	CASSNRQGETQYF	TGTGCCAGCAGCAACCGACAGGGGGAGACCCAGTACTTC
TRBV7-9	.	TRBJ2-2	TRBD2	CASSSGTSGRNTGELFF	TGTGCCAGCAGCTCCGGGACTAGCGGGAGGAACACCGGGGAGCTGTTTTTT
TRBV30	.	TRBJ2-3	.	CAWSFYGSSTDTQYF	TGTGCCTGGAGTTTTTACGGGAGTAGCACAGATACGCAGTATTTT
TRBV6-1	.	TRBJ2-7	.	CASSEALHRAEYF	TGTGCCAGCAGTGAAGCCCTCCACAGGGCCGAGTACTTC
TRBV6-5	.	TRBJ1-1	.	CASSYSGPRGGAFF	TGTGCCAGCAGTTACTCCGGGCCTCGGGGTGGAGCTTTCTTT
TRBV30	.	TRBJ2-2	TRBD1	CAWKRDRANTGELFF	TGTGCCTGGAAGCGGGACAGGGCGAACACCGGGGAGCTGTTTTTT